The 22 T cell receptor beta chains below were found in one sample sequenced in a study of CD8 T cells in Susac syndrome. RNA amounts of roughly 0.45 to 1 ug underwent reverse transcription with random hexamers. Each CDR3 protein is one row after TCRdb ran MiXCR on the immunoSEQ multiplex PCR reads. The table shows approximately 220,000 distinct CDR3 sequences, with roughly 94% occurring only once. The specimen sequenced was CD4+ T cells from PBMCs. The receptors here all came from a human donor with multiple sclerosis.

V and J are TRBV20-1 and TRBJ1-5; 7 nucleotides line up with TRBD1. The CDR3 sequence is 14 residues long. From germline, CDR1 is DFQATT and CDR2 SNEGSKA (reference sequence). With 4 bases clipped from V and 0 bases from J, the junction kept 3 bases outside the gene matches. The CDR3 loop reads CSANRGNSNQPQHF. The CDR3 coding sequence is TGCAGTGCTAACAGGGGTAATAGCAATCAGCCCCAGCATTTT.

The gene calls are TRBV29-1 and TRBJ1-2, with 12 bases that match TRBD1. The CDR3 covers 13 residues. Looked up from germline, CDR1 is SQVTM and CDR2 is ANQGSEA. Trimming removed 6 bases from V and 5 bases from J; junction bases left unmatched: 4. CDR3 amino acids: CSVGDRGLYGYTF. CDR3 coding DNA: TGCAGCGTCGGGGACAGGGGGCTATATGGCTACACCTTC.

The genes are TRBV15 and TRBJ1-1; D remains unclear. V was trimmed by 2 bases and J by 5 bases, leaving 15 bases between them. The CDR3 contains 15 residues. Germline CDR1 is LNHNV and CDR2 is YYDKDF (reference sequence). DNA of the CDR3: TGTGCCACCAGCAGAAGCCCTTTGGATGGGACTGAAGCTTTCTTT. Translating it yields CATSRSPLDGTEAFF.

The chain uses TRBV29-1 and TRBJ2-3, with TRBD1 matching 7 bases. V lost 4 bases, J lost 5 bases, and 9 bases stayed unmatched. CDR3 length: 14 residues. Germline CDR1 SQVTM, CDR2 ANQGSEA. In nucleotides, the CDR3 is TGCAGCGTTGGCCTGAGAAGGGGGCAAGATACGCAGTATTTT. This sequence encodes CSVGLRRGQDTQYF.

The V gene is TRBV6-5, the J gene TRBJ2-7; D could derive from TRBD1 or TRBD2 (5 bases each). The CDR3 is made up of 15 amino acids. The V gene's germline CDR1 is MNHEY and CDR2 SVGAGI. The germline V and J ends were trimmed by 2 bases and 0 bases, with 11 bases remaining between them. The CDR3 DNA sequence: TGTGCCAGCAGTTACCGCAGGGACCGCTCCTACGAGCAGTACTTC. Translated, it gives CASSYRRDRSYEQYF.

The chain is built from TRBV20-1 and TRBJ2-2; 10 positions agree with TRBD2. Germline lookup yields CDR1 DFQATT and CDR2 SNEGSKA (reference sequence). CDR3 size: 15 residues. With V trimmed by 5 bases and J by 2 bases, 5 bases remained unmatched. The CDR3 bases are TGCAGTGCTTATCCTAGCGGGGGAAACACCGGGGAGCTGTTTTTT. Translated: CSAYPSGGNTGELFF.

CDR3 sequence: CASTNGGGVGEQYF. CDR3 DNA: TGTGCCAGCACCAACGGGGGAGGGGTGGGCGAGCAGTACTTC. The chain carries TRBV6-5 and TRBJ2-7; TRBD2 aligns across 7 bases. There are 14 residues in the CDR3. Germline V lookup: CDR1 MNHEY, CDR2 SVGAGI. The J segment lost 6 bases and the V segment lost 7 bases, leaving 12 bases of the junction unmatched.

The chain joins TRBV30 to TRBJ1-2; D is uncertain. The CDR3 is made up of 12 amino acids. The V gene's germline CDR1 is GTSNPN and CDR2 SVGIG (reference sequence). Deletions cut 2 bases from V and 2 bases from J, with 6 bases between. DNA for the CDR3: TGTGCCTGGAGTTCGACAAACTATGGCTACACCTTC. Residues: CAWSSTNYGYTF.

V and J are TRBV3-1 and TRBJ2-5; 8 bases agree with TRBD1. J gave up 4 bases and V 8 bases, and 6 bases lay outside the gene matches. This CDR3 is built from 13 residues. Germline V CDR1 and CDR2: LGHDT, YNNKEL (reference sequence). CDR3 residues: CASLDRVGETQYF. The CDR3 DNA sequence: TGTGCCAGCCTGGACAGGGTAGGAGAGACCCAGTACTTC.

The chain has TRBV20-1 and TRBJ2-1, with 7 bases that match TRBD1. V was pared by 3 bases and J by 7 bases, with 6 bases of the junction left unmatched. There are 13 residues in the CDR3. In germline, CDR1 is DFQATT, CDR2 SNEGSKA (reference sequence). The CDR3 region has the DNA TGCAGTGCTAGGTTACAGGGGACGAATGAGCAGTTCTTC. Amino acid sequence: CSARLQGTNEQFF.

The chain joins TRBV19 to TRBJ1-1; a possible D gene is TRBD1 (6 bases). The V and J ends lost 10 bases and 5 bases respectively, with 14 bases between them. From germline, CDR1 is LNHDA and CDR2 SQIVND (reference sequence). This CDR3 has 12 residues. The CDR3 loop reads CATYRVATEAFF. The DNA of the CDR3 is TGTGCCACTTACAGGGTTGCTACTGAAGCTTTCTTT.

The J gene is TRBJ2-3, the V gene TRBV3-1; D unresolved. CDR3 size: 13 residues. The germline V gene encodes CDR1 LGHDT and CDR2 YNNKEL (reference sequence). With 4 bases removed from V and 5 bases from J, the gap between germline ends came to 10 bases. DNA of the CDR3: TGTGCCAGCAGCCCCGGAGCTGGAGATACGCAGTATTTT. It is translated as CASSPGAGDTQYF.

The chain's CDR3 is CASSLALKEQFF. For the CDR3, the DNA is TGTGCCAGCAGCTTAGCGCTTAAAGAGCAGTTCTTC. The rearrangement joins TRBV7-2 to TRBJ2-1; D gene uncertain. The CDR3 sequence is 12 residues long. Germline V CDR1 and CDR2: SGHTA, FQGNSA. Trimming shortened V by 0 bases and J by 10 bases, and 7 bases separated the two germline ends.

The genes are TRBV4-2 and TRBJ2-7; D may be TRBD1 (5 bases). V gave up 3 bases and J gave up 3 bases, with 18 bases separating them. Germline assignment: CDR1 LGHNA and CDR2 YNFKEQ. CDR3 length: 16 amino acids. CDR3 amino acids: CASSQTLGSQGYEQYF. CDR3 nucleotide sequence: TGTGCCAGCAGCCAGACCCTAGGTTCGCAGGGCTACGAGCAGTACTTC.

The gene calls are TRBV29-1 and TRBJ2-1, with 10 bases that match TRBD2. Germline V lookup: CDR1 SQVTM, CDR2 ANQGSEA. J was trimmed by 5 bases and V by 6 bases; bases with no gene match: 7. CDR3 length: 14 amino acids. CDR3 in amino acids: CSVRKRGGNNEQFF. CDR3 coding DNA: TGCAGCGTCCGTAAGCGGGGGGGCAACAATGAGCAGTTCTTC.

The rearrangement joins TRBV20-1 to TRBJ1-1; 9 bases are a match to TRBD1. V was clipped by 5 bases and J by 2 bases; unmatched bases: 6. Germline CDR1 DFQATT, CDR2 SNEGSKA (reference sequence). CDR3 length: 14 residues. The CDR3 DNA follows: TGCAGTGCTGGAAGGGGACAGGGCAACACTGAAGCTTTCTTT. It codes for CSAGRGQGNTEAFF.

Here the CDR3 DNA reads TGTGCCAGCAGCCAAGGGACAGCTATGAACACTGAAGCTTTCTTT. This encodes CASSQGTAMNTEAFF. This chain links TRBV3-1 with TRBJ1-1; maybe TRBD1 (6 bases). Trimming cost V 1 base and J 0 bases, with 9 bases left between them. Germline lookup yields CDR1 LGHDT and CDR2 YNNKEL (reference sequence). The CDR3 has 15 amino acids.

This clonotype is a singleton in its sample. J is TRBJ2-5 and V is TRBV20-1; 8 bases are shared with TRBD2. Germline V gene lookup returns CDR1 DFQATT and CDR2 SNEGSKA (reference sequence). V lost 4 bases, J lost 4 bases, and 8 bases stayed unmatched. This CDR3 is 14 amino acids long. The CDR3 loop reads CSATLAGTGETQYF. In DNA, the CDR3 is TGCAGTGCTACCTTAGCGGGGACGGGAGAGACCCAGTACTTC.

This rearrangement joins TRBV9 to TRBJ2-3, with TRBD2 matching over 8 bases. V gave up 0 bases and J gave up 2 bases; unmatched junction bases: 2. This CDR3 region has 15 residues. In germline, CDR1 is SGDLS, CDR2 YYNGEE. The CDR3 is CASSVGRGATDTQYF. The CDR3 region has the DNA TGTGCCAGCAGCGTAGGGCGGGGGGCCACAGATACGCAGTATTTT.

CDR3 DNA sequence: TGTGCCACCCCGGGCCCCGGGGTAAACATTCAGTACTTC. This encodes CATPGPGVNIQYF. This chain connects TRBV5-8 to TRBJ2-4, with D possibly being TRBD2 (5 bases). CDR1 and CDR2 from the germline V gene are SGHTS and YDEGEE. CDR3 length: 13 residues. V was trimmed by 9 bases and J by 6 bases, leaving 16 bases between them.

In its sample, this clonotype was seen a few times. This rearrangement joins TRBV20-1 to TRBJ2-3; D unresolved. In germline, CDR1 is DFQATT, CDR2 SNEGSKA (reference sequence). The CDR3 is 11 residues long. Trimming stripped 6 bases from V and 0 bases from J, with 4 bases between. CDR3 in DNA: TGCAGTGCCGCGAGCACAGATACGCAGTATTTT. Translated: CSAASTDTQYF.

The chain is built from TRBV13 and TRBJ1-1, with D perhaps TRBD1 (6 bases). This CDR3 region has 14 residues. Deletions cut 5 bases from V and 1 base from J, with 11 bases between. The V gene's germline CDR1 is PRHDT and CDR2 FYEKMQ (reference sequence). The DNA of the CDR3 is TGTGCCAGCAGCGCCTACAGGGCGAACACTGAAGCTTTCTTT. Translation: CASSAYRANTEAFF.